This T cell receptor (beta chain) was identified during a study of a mutant IDH1 vaccine in newly diagnosed glioma. Background on the study: Vaccination started 4-6 weeks after radiotherapy alone, or with temozolomide cycles. Mean patient age was around 40 years; approximately 60% were male and around 38% female. Study-level points and caveats: Of all patients, around 93% showed vaccine-induced immune responses.

With 0 bases removed from V and 3 bases from J, the gap between germline ends came to 16 bases. Looked up from germline, CDR1 is SGHDT and CDR2 is YYEEEE. This CDR3 is built from 16 residues. Time point of the sample: week 35, safety follow-up. Doses consisted of 300 ug of mutant IDH1 20-mer peptide each, paired with topical imiquimod. In every donor, the tumor was a new WHO grade 3 or 4 IDH1-mutant, ATRX-lost astrocytoma. Profiled with immunoSEQ multiplex PCR; TCRdb holds only in-frame clones, not every one. Of approximately 62,000 clones listed, around four fifths are singletons. About this clone itself: The target antigen is unknown.

The source was PBMCs, collected from a glioma patient whose treatment included an IDH1 peptide vaccine. This chain links TRBV5-6 with TRBJ2-7; D ambiguous. The receptor's source is a man aged 30 to 39 with glioma. The CDR3 DNA reads as TGTGCCAGCAGCTTGGCTACAGAAAGGGCAGTCTACGAGCAGTACTTC. This codes for CASSLATERAVYEQYF. Drawing the rest from reference TRBV5-6 and TRBJ2-7, the complete variable domain is DAGVTQSPTHLIKTRGQQVTLRCSPKSGHDTVSWYQQALGQGPQFIFQYYEEEERQRGNFPDRFSGHQFPNYSSELNVNALLLGDSALYLCASSLATERAVYEQYFGPGTRLTVT.